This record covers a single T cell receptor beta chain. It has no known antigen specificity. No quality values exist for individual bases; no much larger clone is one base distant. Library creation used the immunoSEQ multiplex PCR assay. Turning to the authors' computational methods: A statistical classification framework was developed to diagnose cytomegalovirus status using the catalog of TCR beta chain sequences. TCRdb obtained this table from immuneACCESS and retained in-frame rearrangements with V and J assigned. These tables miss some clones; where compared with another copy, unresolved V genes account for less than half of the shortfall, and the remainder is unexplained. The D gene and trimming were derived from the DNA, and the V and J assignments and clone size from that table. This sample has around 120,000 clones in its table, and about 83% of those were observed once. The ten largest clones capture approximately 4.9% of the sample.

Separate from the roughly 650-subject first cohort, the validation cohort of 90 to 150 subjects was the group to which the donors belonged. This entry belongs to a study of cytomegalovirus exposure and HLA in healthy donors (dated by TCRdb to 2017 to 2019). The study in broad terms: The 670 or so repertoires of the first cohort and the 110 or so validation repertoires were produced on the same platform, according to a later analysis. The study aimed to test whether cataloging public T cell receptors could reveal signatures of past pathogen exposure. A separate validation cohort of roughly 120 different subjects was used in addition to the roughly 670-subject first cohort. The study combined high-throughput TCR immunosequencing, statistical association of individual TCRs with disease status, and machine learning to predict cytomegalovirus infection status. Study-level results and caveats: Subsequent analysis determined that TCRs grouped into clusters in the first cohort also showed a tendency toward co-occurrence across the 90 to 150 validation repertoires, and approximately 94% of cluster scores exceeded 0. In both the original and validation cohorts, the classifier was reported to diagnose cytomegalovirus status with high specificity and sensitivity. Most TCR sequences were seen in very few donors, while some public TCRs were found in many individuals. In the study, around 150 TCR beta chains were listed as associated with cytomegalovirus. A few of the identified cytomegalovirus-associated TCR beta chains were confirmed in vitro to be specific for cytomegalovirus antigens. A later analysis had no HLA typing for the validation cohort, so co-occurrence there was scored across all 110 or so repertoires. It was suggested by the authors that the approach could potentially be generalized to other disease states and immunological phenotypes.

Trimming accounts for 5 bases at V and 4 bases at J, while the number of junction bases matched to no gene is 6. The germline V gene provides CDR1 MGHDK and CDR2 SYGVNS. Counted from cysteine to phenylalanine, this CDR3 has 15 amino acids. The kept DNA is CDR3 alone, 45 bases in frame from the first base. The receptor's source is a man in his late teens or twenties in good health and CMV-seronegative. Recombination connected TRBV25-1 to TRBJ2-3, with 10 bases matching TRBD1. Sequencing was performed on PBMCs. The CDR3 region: CASSRDRGSSDTQYF. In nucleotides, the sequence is TGTGCCAGCAGTCGGGACAGGGGTTCTTCAGATACGCAGTATTTT.